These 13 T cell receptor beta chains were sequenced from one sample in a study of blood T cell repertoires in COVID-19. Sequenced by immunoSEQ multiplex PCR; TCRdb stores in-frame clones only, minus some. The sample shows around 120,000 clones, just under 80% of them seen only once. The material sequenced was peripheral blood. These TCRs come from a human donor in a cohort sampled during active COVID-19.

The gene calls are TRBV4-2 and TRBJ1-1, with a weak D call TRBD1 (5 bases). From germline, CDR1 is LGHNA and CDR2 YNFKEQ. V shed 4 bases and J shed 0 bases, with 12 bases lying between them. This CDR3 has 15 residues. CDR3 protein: CASSPRVMLNTEAFF. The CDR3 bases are TGTGCCAGCAGCCCCAGGGTTATGCTGAACACTGAAGCTTTCTTT.

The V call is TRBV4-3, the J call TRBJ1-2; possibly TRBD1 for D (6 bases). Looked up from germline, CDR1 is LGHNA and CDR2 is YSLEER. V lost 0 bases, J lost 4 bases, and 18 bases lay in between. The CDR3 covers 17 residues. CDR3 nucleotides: TGCGCCAGCAGCCAAGAACCCTACCCTACAGGGACCTATGGCTACACCTTC. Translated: CASSQEPYPTGTYGYTF.

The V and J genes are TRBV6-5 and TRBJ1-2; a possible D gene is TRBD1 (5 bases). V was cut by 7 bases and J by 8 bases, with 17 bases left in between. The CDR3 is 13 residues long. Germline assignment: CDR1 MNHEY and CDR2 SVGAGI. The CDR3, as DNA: TGTGCCAGCAAACGGAGGGGCGGGGGAGGCTACACCTTC. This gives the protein CASKRRGGGGYTF.

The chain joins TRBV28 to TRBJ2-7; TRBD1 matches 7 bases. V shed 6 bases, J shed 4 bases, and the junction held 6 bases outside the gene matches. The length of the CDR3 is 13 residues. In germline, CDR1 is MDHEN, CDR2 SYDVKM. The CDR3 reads CASRTGTIYEQYF. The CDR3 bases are TGTGCCAGCAGGACAGGGACAATTTACGAGCAGTACTTC.

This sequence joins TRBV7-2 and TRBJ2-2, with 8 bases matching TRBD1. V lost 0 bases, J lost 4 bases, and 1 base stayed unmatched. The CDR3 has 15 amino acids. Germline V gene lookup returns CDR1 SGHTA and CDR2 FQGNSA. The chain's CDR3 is CASSLATGGTGELFF. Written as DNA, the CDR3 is TGTGCCAGCAGCTTAGCTACAGGGGGCACCGGGGAGCTGTTTTTT.

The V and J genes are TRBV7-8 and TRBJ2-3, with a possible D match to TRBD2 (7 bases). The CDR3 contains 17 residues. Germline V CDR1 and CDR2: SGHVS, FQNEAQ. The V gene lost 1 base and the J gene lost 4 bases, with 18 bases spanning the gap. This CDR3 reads CASSLEWRGGGSDTQYF. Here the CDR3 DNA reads TGTGCCAGCAGCTTAGAGTGGAGGGGGGGCGGTTCAGATACGCAGTATTTT.

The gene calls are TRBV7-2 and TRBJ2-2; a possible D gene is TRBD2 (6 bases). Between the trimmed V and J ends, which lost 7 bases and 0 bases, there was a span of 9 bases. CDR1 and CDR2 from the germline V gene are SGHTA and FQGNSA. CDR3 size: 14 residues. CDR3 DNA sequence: TGTGCCAGCATGGCTAGCGCGAACACCGGGGAGCTGTTTTTT. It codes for CASMASANTGELFF.

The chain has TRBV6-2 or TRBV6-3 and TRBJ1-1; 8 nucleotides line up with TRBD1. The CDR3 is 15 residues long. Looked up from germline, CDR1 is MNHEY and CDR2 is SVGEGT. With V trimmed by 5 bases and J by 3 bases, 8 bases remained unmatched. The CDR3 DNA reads TGTGCCAGCAGTGCTTCGGGACAGGTTTACACTGAAGCTTTCTTT. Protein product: CASSASGQVYTEAFF.

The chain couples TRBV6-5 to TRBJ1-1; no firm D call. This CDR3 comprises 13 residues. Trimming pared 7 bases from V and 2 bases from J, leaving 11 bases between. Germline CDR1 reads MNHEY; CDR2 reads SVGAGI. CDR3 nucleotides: TGTGCCAGCATGGAACGTAGCAACACTGAAGCTTTCTTT. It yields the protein CASMERSNTEAFF.

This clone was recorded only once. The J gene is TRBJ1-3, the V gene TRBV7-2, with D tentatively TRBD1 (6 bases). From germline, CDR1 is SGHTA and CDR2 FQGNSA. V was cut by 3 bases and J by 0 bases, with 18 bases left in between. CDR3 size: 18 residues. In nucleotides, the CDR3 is TGTGCCAGCAGCTTTACCCCCGTACAGGGCTACTCTGGAAACACCATATATTTT. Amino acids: CASSFTPVQGYSGNTIYF.

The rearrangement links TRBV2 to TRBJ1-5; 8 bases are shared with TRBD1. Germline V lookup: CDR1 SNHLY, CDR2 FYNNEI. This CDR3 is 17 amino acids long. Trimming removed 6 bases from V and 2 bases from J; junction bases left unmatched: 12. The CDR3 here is CASSGARLTGGNQPQHF. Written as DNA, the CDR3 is TGTGCCAGCAGCGGAGCGCGTTTGACAGGGGGCAATCAGCCCCAGCATTTT.

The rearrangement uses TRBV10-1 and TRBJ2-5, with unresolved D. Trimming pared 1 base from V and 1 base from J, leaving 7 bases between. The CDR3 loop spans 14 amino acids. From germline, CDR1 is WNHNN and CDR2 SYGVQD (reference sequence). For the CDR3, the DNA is TGCGCCAGCAGTGAGTTACGGTTCCAAGAGACCCAGTACTTC. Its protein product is CASSELRFQETQYF.

The CDR3 DNA reads TGCGCCAGCAGCCAAGGCCGGACTAGCGGGAGCACAGATACGCAGTATTTT. It is translated as CASSQGRTSGSTDTQYF. The J gene is TRBJ2-3, the V gene TRBV4-1; TRBD2 matches at 11 bases. The CDR3 has 17 amino acids. Germline trimming cut 1 base from V and 0 bases from J; bases unmatched to any gene: 3. Germline values: CDR1 MGHRA, CDR2 YSYEKL.